Sequencing of this T cell receptor beta chain was carried out in a study of control samples from healthy donors and cancer patients. The CDR3 runs to 13 residues. The V end lost 3 bases, the J end lost 3 bases, and 9 bases lay between the germline ends. The table came from immunoSEQ multiplex PCR; TCRdb's copy has only in-frame clones and leaves some out. Of around 180,000 clones detected, more than 85% appear once; the ten largest clones hold 2% to 2.5%. This clone was counted a single time. The specimen sequenced was blood. The TCR originated in a woman aged 40 to 50 in good health. This sequence joins TRBV12-3 or TRBV12-4 and TRBJ2-7; the D is unclear. The CDR3 reads CASSLAESYEQYF. The CDR3 region has the DNA TGTGCCAGCAGTTTGGCAGAGAGCTACGAGCAGTACTTC.